This TCR beta chain was observed in a study of T cell responses to AZD1222 COVID-19 vaccine. The CDR3 extends over 18 amino acids. Germline CDR1 and CDR2: SGHRS and YFSETQ. Trimming at V came to 0 bases and at J to 3 bases, leaving 9 bases not matched to a gene. This table comes from immunoSEQ multiplex PCR, and its TCRdb copy is limited to in-frame clones, with some not included. This table has some 120,000 clones, under 95% appearing once. The source was peripheral blood, collected on day 0 of AZD1222 vaccination. The sequence was obtained from an adult in good health. V usage is TRBV5-1 and J usage is TRBJ2-1, with 10 bases identical to TRBD2. CDR3 region: CASSLEGSGRPYYNEQFF. CDR3 nucleotide sequence: TGCGCCAGCAGCTTGGAGGGTAGCGGGAGGCCCTACTACAATGAGCAGTTCTTC.